This T cell receptor (beta chain) comes out of a study of Graves' ophthalmopathy and Graves' hyperthyroidism. Looking at the study overall: Researchers obtained peripheral blood at initial diagnosis, before any treatment had begun.

Beta-chain TCR CDR3 regions were amplified from RNA transcripts. Second-round multiplex PCR came after a first-round RT-PCR that employed HTBI primers. MiXCR was run by TCRdb on the multiplex PCR reads, yielding one entry per CDR3 protein. The repertoire holds roughly 500,000 distinct CDR3 sequences, with around 15% as singletons. PBMCs were density-gradient isolated from about 9.6 ml fresh blood. On this clonotype: The antigen remains undetermined. This clone may be a read error of a much larger clone one base away.

Germline V gene data show CDR1 as SQVTM and CDR2 as ANQGSEA. CDR3 length equals 13 residues. V lost 7 bases and J 5 bases, leaving 17 bases between the germline ends. Findings of the study overall: Ophthalmopathy progression predictions by the model showed 72.22% specificity and approximately 71% sensitivity.

The clonotype comes from a woman under 40 with Graves' ophthalmopathy. What was sequenced was blood. The genes are TRBV29-1 and TRBJ2-5; the D gene is possibly TRBD1 (6 bases). The CDR3 sequence is CSAPGTRDETQYF. The CDR3 region has the DNA TGCAGCGCCCCCGGGACACGGGATGAGACCCAGTACTTC. Full variable domain (outside the CDR3, taken from reference TRBV29-1 and TRBJ2-5): SAVISQKPSRDICQRGTSLTIQCQVDSQVTMMFWYRQQPGQSLTLIATANQGSEATYESGFVIDKFPISRPNLTFSTLTVSNMSPEDSSIYLCSAPGTRDETQYFGPGTRLLVL.